This is a list of T cell receptor beta chains from one sample in a study of shared clonotypes between healthy human individuals. Generated by immunoSEQ multiplex PCR, the TCRdb table keeps only in-frame clones and is missing some. The data show 600,000 or so clones, with roughly 98% seen just once and approximately 0.3% held by the top ten. The sample consisted of naive CD8+ T cells sorted from blood. Receptors originate from a man aged 30 to 39 in good health. Both conserved end residues are part of each CDR3. Each record gives: CDR3 DNA, CDR3 protein, clone size, D gene, V gene, J gene. A D gene is named only where the DNA matches it firmly. A row's size may be missing; if present it is once, few, many or a size class.

TGTGCCAGCAGTTTTGTTGGGGGGGACACTGAAGCTTTCTTT	CASSFVGGDTEAFF	.	.	TRBV27	TRBJ1-1
TGTGCCAGCAAGGAAGTTCGCTACTCTGGGGCCAACGTCCTGACTTTC	CASKEVRYSGANVLTF	.	.	TRBV27	TRBJ2-6
TGTGCCAGCAGCTTAAGGACGAGGACCGGGGAGCTGTTTTTT	CASSLRTRTGELFF	.	.	TRBV11-3	TRBJ2-2
TGCGCCAGCAGCCAAGGGAATGGAGAGACCCAGTACTTC	CASSQGNGETQYF	.	.	TRBV4-1	TRBJ2-5
TGTGCCAGCAGCCCCCCGCGGGATGAGACCCAGTACTTC	CASSPPRDETQYF	.	.	TRBV7-2	TRBJ2-5
TGCGCCAGCAGTGATGGGAGTCTGAATGAGCAGTTCTTC	CASSDGSLNEQFF	.	.	TRBV10-2	TRBJ2-1
TGTGCCAGCAGTGTAGCAGGGGGCAATGGCTACACCTTC	CASSVAGGNGYTF	.	TRBD1	TRBV7-9	TRBJ1-2
TGTGCCAGCACCTTTAAGGCGGCTAGCGGTCCCTACGAGCAGTACTTC	CASTFKAASGPYEQYF	.	TRBD2	TRBV28	TRBJ2-7
TGTGCCAGTGCGGGGCTCCCCCCGGGCCACAATGAGCAGTTCTTC	CASAGLPPGHNEQFF	.	.	TRBV19	TRBJ2-1
TGTGCCAGCAGCTCGATACAGGGGTCGAACACCGGGGAGCTGTTTTTT	CASSSIQGSNTGELFF	.	TRBD1	TRBV5-8	TRBJ2-2
TGTGCCTGGAGTGTTCCGGGACTAGCGACGTTCACAGATACGCAGTATTTT	CAWSVPGLATFTDTQYF	.	TRBD2	TRBV30	TRBJ2-3
TGTGCCAGTAGTATCCGCAGGGGCAACACAGATACGCAGTATTTT	CASSIRRGNTDTQYF	.	.	TRBV19	TRBJ2-3
TGTGCCAGCAGCTTAGAATACGGCGATAAAGAGACCCAGTACTTC	CASSLEYGDKETQYF	.	.	TRBV11-2	TRBJ2-5
TGTGCCAGCAGTAGCACGCAGGGGGCTTATCACTATGGCTACACCTTC	CASSSTQGAYHYGYTF	.	TRBD1	TRBV27	TRBJ1-2
TGCGCCAGCAGCCTCCGGGACAAAACGTGGACTGAAGCTTTCTTT	CASSLRDKTWTEAFF	few	.	TRBV5-1	TRBJ1-1
TGCGCCAGCAGCCAAGGCCCCTCCGGGGTGGGGACCCAGTACTTC	CASSQGPSGVGTQYF	.	.	TRBV4-1	TRBJ2-5
TGTGCCAGCAGCTTTATGCAAGGGGGCATGAATTCCGGGGAGCTGTTTTTT	CASSFMQGGMNSGELFF	.	TRBD1	TRBV28	TRBJ2-2
TGTGCCAGCACCCCATTGAGCGGGAGGGTCAAGAAAGAGCAGTTCTTC	CASTPLSGRVKKEQFF	.	TRBD2	TRBV2	TRBJ2-1